The 20 T cell receptor beta chains below were found in one sample sequenced in a study of beta chain features in type 1 diabetes. cDNA synthesis used the whole RNA isolate, giving expressed TCRB sequences. The method was immunoSEQ multiplex PCR; TCRdb's version includes in-frame clones alone and lacks a portion of them. The sample lists 300,000 to 350,000 clones; around a fifth were seen once. Sequencing input: naive CD4+ T cells from blood. The receptor set was obtained from a woman aged 18-30 years in good health.

The chain carries TRBV5-1 and TRBJ1-1; TRBD1 aligns across 7 bases. Germline V gene data show CDR1 as SGHRS and CDR2 as YFSETQ. CDR3 length equals 14 residues. The trim removed 4 bases at V and 3 bases at J, leaving 6 bases unmatched. CDR3 sequence (DNA): TGCGCCAGCAGCACAGGGGTTTTGGACACTGAAGCTTTCTTT. Its translation is CASSTGVLDTEAFF.

This clone has just one count. The chain employs TRBV7-9 and TRBJ2-2, with a weak D call TRBD2 (6 bases). V lost 3 bases and J lost 0, with 14 bases in between. The CDR3 has 17 residues. Germline-derived CDR1 and CDR2 are SEHNR and FQNEAQ (reference sequence). The CDR3, as DNA: TGTGCCAGCAGCTTTATTGGGAGGACATCGAACACCGGGGAGCTGTTTTTT. This gives the protein CASSFIGRTSNTGELFF.

The chain combines TRBV5-1 with TRBJ2-2, with D tentatively TRBD1 (6 bases). Trimming pared 4 bases from V and 1 base from J, leaving 11 bases between. Germline values: CDR1 SGHRS, CDR2 YFSETQ. The length of the CDR3 is 15 residues. The DNA for the CDR3 is TGCGCCAGCAGCCCCCCCAGGGGGAACACCGGGGAGCTGTTTTTT. Protein sequence: CASSPPRGNTGELFF.

The V gene is TRBV7-6, the J gene TRBJ2-5, with 9 bases identical to TRBD1. Germline CDR1 SGHVS, CDR2 FNYEAQ. The CDR3 consists of 14 residues. The V gene end was trimmed by 6 bases and the J gene end by 5 bases; junction bases not matched to a gene: 7. The CDR3 nucleotides are TGTGCCAGCAGTCGTACAGGGGGCGTGGAGACCCAGTACTTC. It yields the protein CASSRTGGVETQYF.

The chain is built from TRBV7-9 and TRBJ2-3; TRBD2 matches at 11 bases. The germline V gene has CDR1 SEHNR and CDR2 FQNEAQ (reference sequence). After removal of 5 bases from V and 6 bases from J, the junction contained 10 bases not matched to a gene. The CDR3 has 16 amino acids. The CDR3 loop is CASSLGLADLSDTQYF. The DNA of the CDR3 is TGTGCCAGCAGCCTGGGACTAGCGGACTTGTCGGATACGCAGTATTTT.

The chain has TRBV7-9 and TRBJ1-1; 10 nucleotides match TRBD1. This CDR3 has 15 residues. In germline, CDR1 is SEHNR, CDR2 FQNEAQ (reference sequence). J gave up 5 bases and V 4 bases, and 7 bases lay outside the gene matches. CDR3 nucleotides: TGTGCCAGCAGCTCCCCCGGGACAGGGGTAACTGAAGCTTTCTTT. Its protein is CASSSPGTGVTEAFF.

This clone has a handful of counts. The V gene is TRBV18, the J gene TRBJ1-5, with TRBD1 matching 7 bases. Looked up from germline, CDR1 is KGHSH and CDR2 is LQKENI. J was trimmed by 3 bases and V by 6 bases; bases with no gene match: 5. CDR3 length equals 14 residues. In DNA form, the CDR3 reads TGTGCCAGCTCCTCGACAGGGAACAATCAGCCCCAGCATTTT. Its translation: CASSSTGNNQPQHF.

This clone was detected only a few times. V usage is TRBV15 and J usage is TRBJ2-7; 15 nucleotides agree with TRBD2. V gave up 8 bases and J gave up 5 bases; unmatched junction bases: 13. The CDR3 extends over 17 amino acids. Per the germline V gene, CDR1 is LNHNV and CDR2 is YYDKDF (reference sequence). The CDR3 region is CATVGLAGGQMGNEQYF. The CDR3 coding sequence is TGTGCCACCGTGGGACTAGCGGGAGGACAAATGGGTAACGAGCAGTACTTC.

This chain links TRBV5-1 with TRBJ1-2; D unresolved. This CDR3 is built from 11 residues. Trimming stripped 0 bases from V and 10 bases from J, with 7 bases between. Germline V gene lookup returns CDR1 SGHRS and CDR2 YFSETQ. CDR3 sequence: CASSLDSFYTF. CDR3 in DNA: TGCGCCAGCAGCTTGGATTCATTCTACACCTTC.

J is TRBJ1-3 and V is TRBV30; perhaps TRBD1 as D (6 bases). The CDR3 runs 14 residues. V gave up 1 base and J gave up 5 bases, with 12 bases separating them. Germline lookup yields CDR1 GTSNPN and CDR2 SVGIG (reference sequence). Written as DNA, the CDR3 is TGTGCCTGGAGTGAAGGGACACTCCGAAACACCATATATTTT. Translating gives CAWSEGTLRNTIYF.

The rearrangement uses TRBV9 and TRBJ2-5, with 10 bases identical to TRBD2. Germline lookup yields CDR1 SGDLS and CDR2 YYNGEE. V trimming: 4 bases; J trimming: 5 bases; junction bases outside the gene matches: 11. This CDR3 contains 16 residues. The CDR3 DNA sequence: TGTGCCAGCAGCCCTGGGGGAACTAGCGGGGACGAGACCCAGTACTTC. Amino acid sequence: CASSPGGTSGDETQYF.

This clone has more than one count but fewer than ten. This chain links TRBV28 with TRBJ1-2; D perhaps matches TRBD1 (6 bases). V dropped 6 bases and J dropped 8 bases, with 16 bases sitting between them. This CDR3 has 13 amino acids. Germline V gives CDR1 MDHEN, CDR2 SYDVKM. The CDR3 reads CASSIPGARGYTF. The CDR3 nucleotides read TGTGCCAGCAGCATTCCAGGGGCGAGGGGCTACACCTTC.

This clone has only a few counts. The chain couples TRBV5-4 to TRBJ1-1; 7 nucleotides line up with TRBD1. Trimming cost V 2 bases and J 7 bases; bases outside gene matches: 5. CDR1 is SGHNT, CDR2 YYREEE, per germline (reference sequence). The CDR3 totals 13 residues. The CDR3 is CASSFDRVGEAFF. CDR3 coding DNA: TGTGCCAGCAGCTTTGACAGGGTCGGTGAAGCTTTCTTT.

This clone has a handful of counts. The chain carries TRBV30 and TRBJ1-1; unclear D gene. The germline V and J ends were trimmed by 2 bases and 3 bases, with 10 bases remaining between them. This CDR3 has 13 residues. CDR1 and CDR2 (germline): GTSNPN, SVGIG (reference sequence). The CDR3 DNA reads TGTGCCTGGAGTCCAGGTCGGTACACTGAAGCTTTCTTT. Its protein is CAWSPGRYTEAFF.

There are a few counts of this clone. V gene TRBV7-3 combines with J gene TRBJ2-3; D uncertain. Germline V gene data show CDR1 as SGHTA and CDR2 as FQGTGA. V was shortened by 1 base and J by 2 bases, with 7 bases between the two germline ends. The CDR3 runs 14 residues. In DNA form, the CDR3 reads TGTGCCAGCAGCTTAAAGCCGCACACAGATACGCAGTATTTT. This encodes CASSLKPHTDTQYF.

The chain carries TRBV6-5 and TRBJ2-3; D is perhaps TRBD2 (6 bases). CDR3 length: 15 amino acids. The V and J ends lost 2 bases and 10 bases respectively, with 19 bases between them. Germline CDR1 reads MNHEY; CDR2 reads SVGAGI. CDR3 region: CASSYTRTHGGAQYF. Written as DNA, the CDR3 is TGTGCCAGCAGTTACACGAGGACCCATGGCGGGGCGCAGTATTTT.

A few counts support this clone. Written as DNA, the CDR3 is TGTGCCACCAGCAGGGAAAGACAGGGCTATGGCTACACCTTC. It yields the protein CATSRERQGYGYTF. J is TRBJ1-2 and V is TRBV15, with 7 bases identical to TRBD1. The CDR3 has 14 residues. In germline, CDR1 is LNHNV, CDR2 YYDKDF (reference sequence). V lost 3 bases to trimming and J lost 4 bases; unmatched junction nucleotides: 5.

This rearrangement joins TRBV15 to TRBJ2-5; weak D call: TRBD1 (6 bases). CDR3 length equals 15 residues. The ends were cut back, 5 bases at V and 4 bases at J, with 17 bases in the middle. Germline lookup yields CDR1 LNHNV and CDR2 YYDKDF (reference sequence). The CDR3 here is CATSERTAARETQYF. DNA for the CDR3: TGTGCCACCAGCGAACGGACAGCGGCGAGAGAGACCCAGTACTTC. Filled out from reference TRBV15 and TRBJ2-5, the complete variable domain reads DAMVIQNPRYQVTQFGKPVTLSCSQTLNHNVMYWYQQKSSQAPKLLFHYYDKDFNNEADTPDNFQSRRPNTSFCFLDIRSPGLGDTAMYLCATSERTAARETQYFGPGTRLLVL.

The chain carries TRBV5-4 and TRBJ1-6; tentatively, D is TRBD1 (6 bases). Germline V gives CDR1 SGHNT, CDR2 YYREEE (reference sequence). The CDR3 contains 17 residues. The V end was cut by 0 bases, the J end by 5 bases, with 15 bases between. The CDR3 is CASSLDPPGGNNSPLHF. The CDR3 nucleotides read TGTGCCAGCAGCTTGGACCCACCTGGGGGCAATAATTCACCCCTCCACTTT.

This clone was seen only a few times. The chain uses TRBV5-1 and TRBJ1-1, with D possibly matching TRBD1 (5 bases). Deletions cut 3 bases from V and 1 base from J, with 7 bases between. This CDR3 has 13 amino acids. Per the germline V gene, CDR1 is SGHRS and CDR2 is YFSETQ. The CDR3 nucleotides are TGCGCCAGCAGCTGGGGGGAGAACACTGAAGCTTTCTTT. Amino acid sequence: CASSWGENTEAFF.